The 21 T cell receptor beta chains below come from one sample, sequenced in a study of response to subunit inactivated influenza vaccine. TCRdb used MiXCR to reprocess the RT-PCR reads, holding one entry per CDR3 protein. The sample records more than 250,000 distinct CDR3 sequences, just over 20% being singletons. The source material was PBMCs from blood, sampled about 20 months after vaccination. These receptors were collected from a man aged 45 to 70 who received an inactivated influenza vaccine.

This chain uses TRBV5-1 with TRBJ2-7, with D perhaps being TRBD1 or TRBD2 (5 bases each). Germline V gene lookup returns CDR1 SGHRS and CDR2 YFSETQ. The CDR3 sequence is 14 residues long. V lost 1 base, J lost 0 bases, and 8 bases lay in between. The CDR3 coding sequence is TGCGCCAGCAGCTTGAGAGGGGCCTCCTACGAGCAGTACTTC. Translated, it gives CASSLRGASYEQYF.

The table lists this clonotype with a few counts. The gene calls are TRBV27 and TRBJ2-7; tentative D call: TRBD2 (5 bases). V was cut by 1 base and J by 3 bases, with 10 bases left in between. This CDR3 has 14 amino acids. Germline CDR1 MNHEY, CDR2 SMNVEV (reference sequence). The CDR3 sequence is CASSLFEGNYEQYF. The CDR3 nucleotides read TGTGCCAGCAGTTTATTTGAGGGTAACTACGAGCAGTACTTC.

This sequence joins TRBV11-2 and TRBJ2-1; either TRBD1 or TRBD2 may supply D (7 bases each). The V gene lost 2 bases and the J gene lost 7 bases, with 18 bases spanning the gap. The CDR3 runs 16 residues. Germline CDR1 reads SGHAT; CDR2 reads FQNNGV. CDR3 in DNA: TGTGCCAGCAGCTTAATGGGGAGGGGGCTTGGGAATGAGCAGTTCTTC. It yields the protein CASSLMGRGLGNEQFF.

This clonotype was seen only once. The rearrangement links TRBV20-1 to TRBJ2-7; no reliable D call. Trimming took off 1 base at V and 3 bases at J, with 10 bases between the two ends. The CDR3 loop spans 13 amino acids. Germline CDR1 is DFQATT and CDR2 is SNEGSKA (reference sequence). CDR3 DNA sequence: TGCAGTGCTAGAGTTCCCCTCTTCTACGAGCAGTACTTC. Its protein product is CSARVPLFYEQYF.

In this sample, this clonotype turned up a few times. This sequence joins TRBV7-2 and TRBJ1-2; 8 nucleotides align to TRBD1. Per the germline V gene, CDR1 is SGHTA and CDR2 is FQGNSA. The CDR3 runs 14 residues. Unmatched junction bases numbered 5, after V lost 4 bases and J lost 4 bases. The CDR3 DNA is TGTGCCAGCAGCTCAGGGGGCGCGACCTATGGCTACACCTTC. As protein: CASSSGGATYGYTF.

J is TRBJ1-1 and V is TRBV24-1; weak D call: TRBD1 (5 bases). V lost 7 bases, J lost 1 base, and 15 bases lay in between. This CDR3 contains 15 residues. Germline assignment: CDR1 KGHDR and CDR2 SFDVKD. The DNA for the CDR3 is TGTGCCACCAGGGCCGAGGACGGGACGAACACTGAAGCTTTCTTT. It specifies CATRAEDGTNTEAFF.

This clonotype was detected many times. An end of the junction does not agree with germline; a read error may underlie this. The chain is built from TRBV7-2 and TRBJ2-1; 7 bases line up with TRBD2. From germline, CDR1 is SGHTA and CDR2 FQGNSA. The CDR3 extends over 15 amino acids. CDR3 DNA: TGTGCCAGCAGCCTAGCGGTGAGCTCCTACAATGAGCAGTTCTTC. Translating gives CASSLAVSSYNEQFF. The variable domain in full, completed from reference TRBV7-2 and TRBJ2-1, reads GAGVSQSPSNKVTEKGKDVELRCDPISGHTALYWYRQSLGQGLEFLIYFQGNSAPDKSGLPSDRFSAERTGGSVSTLTIQRTQQEDSAVYLCASSLAVSSYNEQFFGPGTRLTVL.

The chain carries TRBV2 and TRBJ2-2; unclear D gene. V lost 1 base to trimming and J lost 2 bases, with 5 bases between them. CDR1 is SNHLY and CDR2 is FYNNEI in the germline V gene. The CDR3 length is 14 residues. The CDR3 spells CASSEGLNTGELFF. CDR3 nucleotides: TGTGCCAGCAGTGAAGGTCTTAACACCGGGGAGCTGTTTTTT.

This clonotype has only a few counts. J is TRBJ1-4 and V is TRBV4-3; 8 bases match TRBD1. The CDR3 length is 18 residues. Trimming removed 0 bases from V and 2 bases from J; junction bases left unmatched: 8. Germline-derived CDR1 and CDR2 are LGHNA and YSLEER. CDR3 loop: CASSQDRTGTLTNEKLFF. In DNA, the CDR3 is TGCGCCAGCAGCCAAGACAGGACAGGGACCTTGACTAATGAAAAACTGTTTTTT.

This clonotype was seen a few times. J is TRBJ2-7 and V is TRBV20-1; the match to TRBD2 covers 9 bases. After removal of 5 bases from V and 1 base from J, the junction contained 6 bases not matched to a gene. Looked up from germline, CDR1 is DFQATT and CDR2 is SNEGSKA (reference sequence). This CDR3 region has 14 residues. The CDR3 loop reads CSALGTSRSYEQYF. The CDR3 coding sequence is TGCAGTGCTCTCGGGACTAGCAGATCCTACGAGCAGTACTTC.

To note about this clonotype: It is likely a read error, because the conserved phenylalanine at the end of the CDR3 is missing. No DNA is shown, since the ends of the CDR3 on it are uncertain; the CDR3 is the one TCRdb lists. The chain has TRBV20-1 and TRBJ1-1; the listed D gene, TRBD1, was not tested against the DNA. Per the germline V gene, CDR1 is DFQATT and CDR2 is SNEGSKA (reference sequence). Inclusive of both ends, the CDR3 amounts to 13 amino acids. This CDR3 is CSASGGAEAFSQL.

The chain has TRBV20-1 and TRBJ1-1; D possibly corresponds to TRBD1 (6 bases). The CDR3 extends over 14 amino acids. Trimming removed 2 bases at V and 3 bases at J, with 13 bases between. Germline-derived CDR1 and CDR2 are DFQATT and SNEGSKA (reference sequence). CDR3 in DNA: TGCAGTGCTAGACGAGGGGGGCGGGACACTGAAGCTTTCTTT. This sequence encodes CSARRGGRDTEAFF.

The V call is TRBV10-3, the J call TRBJ1-4; D remains ambiguous. CDR3 length: 13 amino acids. Germline CDR1 reads ENHRY; CDR2 reads SYGVKD. V dropped 0 bases and J dropped 7 bases, with 6 bases sitting between them. CDR3 protein: CAISESTAEKLFF. The DNA for the CDR3 is TGTGCCATCAGTGAGTCTACAGCTGAAAAACTGTTTTTT.

J is TRBJ2-3 and V is TRBV7-6; 14 bases fit TRBD2. The V and J ends lost 6 bases and 6 bases, in that order; junction bases with no gene match: 8. The CDR3 contains 16 residues. Germline assignment: CDR1 SGHVS and CDR2 FNYEAQ. In DNA form, the CDR3 reads TGTGCCAGCAGTAGACTAGCGGGAGGGAAGGGCGATACGCAGTATTTT. Amino acid sequence: CASSRLAGGKGDTQYF.

The chain links TRBV5-1 to TRBJ1-1; D call uncertain. V lost 6 bases and J 3 bases, leaving 6 bases between the germline ends. This CDR3 comprises 11 residues. Germline CDR1 SGHRS, CDR2 YFSETQ. As DNA, the CDR3 is TGCGCCAGCATGAGGGACACTGAAGCTTTCTTT. It specifies CASMRDTEAFF.

The rearrangement links TRBV29-1 to TRBJ1-2; tentatively, D is TRBD1 (6 bases). The length of the CDR3 is 11 residues. The germline gives CDR1 SQVTM, CDR2 ANQGSEA. Trimming removed 4 bases from V and 8 bases from J, with 11 bases in between. CDR3 region: CSVVWGGGYTF. The CDR3 region has the DNA TGCAGCGTTGTGTGGGGGGGCGGCTACACCTTC.

This clonotype was seen many times. The chain employs TRBV6-1 and TRBJ1-1, with a weak D call TRBD1 (5 bases). Germline V gene data show CDR1 as MNHNS and CDR2 as SASEGT. Trimming took 4 bases from V and 0 from J, leaving 12 bases between them. This CDR3 comprises 15 residues. In DNA form, the CDR3 reads TGTGCCAGCAGTGCCAGCCAGACAGTGAACACTGAAGCTTTCTTT. It encodes CASSASQTVNTEAFF.

This rearrangement joins TRBV7-2 to TRBJ2-1; tentatively, D is TRBD1 or TRBD2 (5 bases each). The V end lost 2 bases, the J end lost 0 bases, and 11 bases lay between the germline ends. Germline CDR1 and CDR2: SGHTA and FQGNSA. The CDR3 is 16 residues long. CDR3 bases: TGTGCCAGCAGCTTACTGGGGGTTGGCTCCTACAATGAGCAGTTCTTC. As protein: CASSLLGVGSYNEQFF. The whole variable domain, remainder taken from reference TRBV7-2 and TRBJ2-1, is GAGVSQSPSNKVTEKGKDVELRCDPISGHTALYWYRQSLGQGLEFLIYFQGNSAPDKSGLPSDRFSAERTGGSVSTLTIQRTQQEDSAVYLCASSLLGVGSYNEQFFGPGTRLTVL.

Only a few counts were recorded for this clonotype. The V call is TRBV20-1, the J call TRBJ1-6; D is ambiguous. Germline V gene sequence: CDR1 DFQATT, CDR2 SNEGSKA (reference sequence). The CDR3 runs to 10 residues. The V gene lost 3 bases and the J gene lost 13 bases, with 7 bases spanning the gap. CDR3 nucleotide sequence: TGCAGTGCTAGGGCCCTGCCCCTCCACTTT. It encodes CSARALPLHF.

This chain links TRBV10-3 with TRBJ1-5, with a weak D call TRBD1 (5 bases). The CDR3 spans 13 residues. The germline gives CDR1 ENHRY, CDR2 SYGVKD. Deletions cut 5 bases from V and 4 bases from J, with 9 bases between. The CDR3: CAISPDKNQPQHF. The CDR3 bases are TGTGCCATCAGTCCGGACAAGAATCAGCCCCAGCATTTT.

This clonotype has more than one count but fewer than ten. J is TRBJ2-3 and V is TRBV28, with TRBD2 matching 8 bases. This CDR3 has 14 amino acids. The J segment lost 1 base and the V segment lost 4 bases, leaving 1 base of the junction unmatched. Germline CDR1 is MDHEN and CDR2 is SYDVKM. This chain's CDR3 is CASSSSGRTDTQYF. CDR3 nucleotide sequence: TGTGCCAGCAGTTCTAGCGGGCGCACAGATACGCAGTATTTT.